This T cell receptor (beta chain) was profiled in a study of control samples from healthy donors and cancer patients (dated by TCRdb to the early 2020s). Turning to this clone: Its binding antigen is unknown. No much larger clonotype is one base removed from it; base qualities were not supplied.

The library came from the immunoSEQ multiplex PCR assay. TCRdb limited this immuneACCESS table to in-frame rearrangements with V and J called. A share of clones is missing; checked studies link under half to unresolved V genes, and the rest is unexplained. For this sample the table gives around 150,000 clones, of which about 95% were detected only once. Of the sample, about 15% falls within the top ten clones. CDR1 and CDR2 were assigned from the germline V gene as SGDLS and YYNGEE. V and J lose 4 bases and 8 bases, and a span of 18 bases separates them. The CDR3 starts with the cysteine, ends with the phenylalanine, and has 15 residues. The only DNA kept is the CDR3, 45 bases in frame from the first base.

Sequences were obtained from PBMCs. Rearrangement joined TRBV9 to TRBJ1-4, with an unclear D gene assignment. The sequence derives from a man aged 60 to 69 with colorectal cancer. The nucleotides are TGTGCCAGCAGCCCAACAGAGGGAGGACGAGAAAAACTGTTTTTT. Its coded protein is CASSPTEGGREKLFF.